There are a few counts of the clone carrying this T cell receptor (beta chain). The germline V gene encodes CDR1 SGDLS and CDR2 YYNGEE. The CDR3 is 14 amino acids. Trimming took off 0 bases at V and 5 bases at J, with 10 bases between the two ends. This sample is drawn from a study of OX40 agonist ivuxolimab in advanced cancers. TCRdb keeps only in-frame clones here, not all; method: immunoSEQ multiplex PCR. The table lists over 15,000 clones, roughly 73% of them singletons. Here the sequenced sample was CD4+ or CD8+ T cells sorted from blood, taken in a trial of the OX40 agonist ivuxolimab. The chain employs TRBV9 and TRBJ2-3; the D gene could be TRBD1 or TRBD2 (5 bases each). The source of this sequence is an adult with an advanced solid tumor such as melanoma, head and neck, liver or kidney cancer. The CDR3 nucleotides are TGTGCCAGCAGCGTAGTCGGGGCTGGAGATACGCAGTATTTT. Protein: CASSVVGAGDTQYF.